These 9 T cell receptor beta chains were sequenced from one sample in a study of vaccination and CD4 T cells after COVID-19. Treatment specified: approximately 9-day PBMC culture with coronavirus spike peptide pools or control peptides (ViraFEST assay). Ahead of the COVID-19 pandemic (2011-2018), the CD4+ T cells of the unexposed donor were collected. Cultured CD4+ T-cell DNA underwent Oncomine TCR Beta short-read sequencing. Scientists extracted genomic DNA from CD4+ T cells grown in culture. From the PCR reads, TCRdb called clonotypes with MiXCR, one entry per CDR3 protein. The sample lists approximately 9,000 distinct CDR3 sequences; under 35% were seen once. Their antigens remain unidentified. The sample was CD4+ T cells from blood, cultured in vitro. These receptors were taken from a human donor in good health.

The chain has TRBV11-2 and TRBJ2-5; 10 positions agree with TRBD1. Germline lookup yields CDR1 SGHAT and CDR2 FQNNGV. V was clipped by 5 bases and J by 5 bases; unmatched bases: 11. The CDR3 consists of 16 residues. The CDR3: CASSPRTGGFRETQYF. The CDR3 DNA follows: TGTGCCAGCAGCCCGAGGACAGGGGGTTTTAGGGAGACCCAGTACTTC.

This rearrangement joins TRBV30 to TRBJ1-1, with D perhaps TRBD1 (5 bases). Germline V gene sequence: CDR1 GTSNPN, CDR2 SVGIG (reference sequence). Trimming took off 0 bases at V and 1 base at J, with 15 bases between the two ends. This CDR3 is built from 16 residues. This chain's CDR3 is CAWSVQAGTQNTEAFF. CDR3 nucleotides: TGTGCCTGGAGTGTACAGGCAGGGACTCAGAACACTGAAGCTTTCTTT. The whole variable domain, filled in from reference TRBV30 and TRBJ1-1, reads SQTIHQWPATLVQPVGSPLSLECTVEGTSNPNLYWYRQAAGRGLQLLFYSVGIGQISSEVPQNLSASRPQDRQFILSSKKLLLSDSGFYLCAWSVQAGTQNTEAFFGQGTRLTVV.

This chain connects TRBV4-3 to TRBJ1-1; no firm D call. CDR3 length: 13 residues. CDR1 and CDR2 (germline): LGHNA, YSLEER. The V and J ends lost 0 bases and 1 base respectively, with 3 bases between them. This chain's CDR3 is CASSQDRNTEAFF. The CDR3 DNA reads as TGCGCCAGCAGCCAAGACAGGAACACTGAAGCTTTCTTT.

The chain uses TRBV20-1 and TRBJ1-5; D not resolved. Trimming pared 6 bases from V and 3 bases from J, leaving 12 bases between. The CDR3 consists of 13 residues. Germline V gene lookup returns CDR1 DFQATT and CDR2 SNEGSKA (reference sequence). The CDR3 protein is CSAYFGYNQPQHF. In DNA, the CDR3 is TGCAGTGCCTATTTTGGATACAATCAGCCCCAGCATTTT.

The chain combines TRBV28 with TRBJ2-3, with 11 bases fitting TRBD2. The trim removed 5 bases at V and 8 bases at J, leaving 9 bases unmatched. From germline, CDR1 is MDHEN and CDR2 SYDVKM. The CDR3 covers 15 residues. In DNA form, the CDR3 reads TGTGCCAGCAGTATGATAGGGACTAGCGGTTCTACGCAGTATTTT. Protein product: CASSMIGTSGSTQYF.

This clonotype was seen only a few times. The genes are TRBV6-4 and TRBJ2-7; tentatively, D is TRBD1 (5 bases). Per the germline V gene, CDR1 is MRHNA and CDR2 is SNTAGT. V lost 9 bases and J 0 bases, leaving 12 bases between the germline ends. The CDR3 sequence is 13 residues long. The CDR3 DNA sequence: TGTGCCAGACGAGACAGCCACTCCTACGAGCAGTACTTC. It translates to CARRDSHSYEQYF.

This clonotype was seen only a few times. This rearrangement joins TRBV6-1 to TRBJ1-2; D unclear. The germline CDR1 and CDR2 sequences are MNHNS and SASEGT. This CDR3 has 14 amino acids. Between the trimmed V and J ends, which lost 1 base and 5 bases, there was a span of 11 bases. The CDR3 is CASSEGVSNYGYTF. The CDR3 coding sequence is TGTGCCAGCAGTGAAGGAGTCAGCAATTATGGCTACACCTTC.

The CDR3 DNA is TGCGCCAGCAGCGCGACAGGGTACAATGAGCAGTTCTTC. As protein: CASSATGYNEQFF. The J gene is TRBJ2-1, the V gene TRBV5-1; 7 bases match TRBD1. V lost 4 bases to trimming and J lost 4 bases; unmatched junction nucleotides: 2. Germline CDR1 is SGHRS and CDR2 is YFSETQ. The CDR3 sequence is 13 residues long.

The chain links TRBV7-9 to TRBJ2-5, with D uncertain. Trimming left V 0 bases short and J 5 bases short, with 7 bases between. Germline assignment: CDR1 SEHNR and CDR2 FQNEAQ (reference sequence). The CDR3 consists of 13 residues. The CDR3 sequence: CASSLASRETQYF. The CDR3 coding sequence is TGTGCCAGCAGCTTAGCCTCACGCGAGACCCAGTACTTC.